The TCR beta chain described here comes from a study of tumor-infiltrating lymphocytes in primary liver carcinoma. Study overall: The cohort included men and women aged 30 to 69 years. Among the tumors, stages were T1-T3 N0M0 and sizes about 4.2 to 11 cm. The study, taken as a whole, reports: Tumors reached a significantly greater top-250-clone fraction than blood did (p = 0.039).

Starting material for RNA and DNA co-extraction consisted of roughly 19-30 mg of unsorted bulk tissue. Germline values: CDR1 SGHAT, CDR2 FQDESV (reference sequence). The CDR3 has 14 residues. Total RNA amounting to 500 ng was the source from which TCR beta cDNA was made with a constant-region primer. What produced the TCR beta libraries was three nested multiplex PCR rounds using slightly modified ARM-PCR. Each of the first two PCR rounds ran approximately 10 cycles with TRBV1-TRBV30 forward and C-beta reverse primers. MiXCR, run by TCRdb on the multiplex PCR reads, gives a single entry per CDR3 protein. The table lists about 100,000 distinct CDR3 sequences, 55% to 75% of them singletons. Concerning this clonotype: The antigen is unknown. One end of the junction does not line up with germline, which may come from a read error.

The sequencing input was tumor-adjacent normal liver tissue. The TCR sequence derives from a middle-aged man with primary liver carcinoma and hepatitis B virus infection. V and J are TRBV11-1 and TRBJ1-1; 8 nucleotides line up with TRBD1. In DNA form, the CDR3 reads TGTGCCAGCATCGGACAGGGCCGGAACACTGAAGCCTTCTTT. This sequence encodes CASIGQGRNTEAFF.